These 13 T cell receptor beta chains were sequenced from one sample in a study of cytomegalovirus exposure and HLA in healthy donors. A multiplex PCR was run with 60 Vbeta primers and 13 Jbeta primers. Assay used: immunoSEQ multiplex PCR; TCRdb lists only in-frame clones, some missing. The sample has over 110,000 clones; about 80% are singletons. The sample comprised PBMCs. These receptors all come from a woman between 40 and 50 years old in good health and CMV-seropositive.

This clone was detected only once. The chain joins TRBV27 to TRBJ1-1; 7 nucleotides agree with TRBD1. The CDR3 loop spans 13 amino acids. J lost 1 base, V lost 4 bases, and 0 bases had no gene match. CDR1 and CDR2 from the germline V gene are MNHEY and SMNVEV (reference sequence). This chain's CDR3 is CASSYRGNTEAFF. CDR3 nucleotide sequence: TGTGCCAGCAGTTACAGGGGGAACACTGAAGCTTTCTTT.

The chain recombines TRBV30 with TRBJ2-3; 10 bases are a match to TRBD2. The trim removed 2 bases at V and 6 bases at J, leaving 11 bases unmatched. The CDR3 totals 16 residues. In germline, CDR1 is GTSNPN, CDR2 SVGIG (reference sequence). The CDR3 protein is CAWSSSAGGVRDTQYF. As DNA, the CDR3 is TGTGCCTGGAGTTCCTCAGCGGGAGGGGTCCGGGATACGCAGTATTTT.

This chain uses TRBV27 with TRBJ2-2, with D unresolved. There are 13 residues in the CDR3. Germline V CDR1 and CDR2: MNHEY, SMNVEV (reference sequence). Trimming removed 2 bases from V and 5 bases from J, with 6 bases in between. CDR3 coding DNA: TGTGCCAGCAGTTTAGGCAGGACCGGGGAGCTGTTTTTT. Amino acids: CASSLGRTGELFF.

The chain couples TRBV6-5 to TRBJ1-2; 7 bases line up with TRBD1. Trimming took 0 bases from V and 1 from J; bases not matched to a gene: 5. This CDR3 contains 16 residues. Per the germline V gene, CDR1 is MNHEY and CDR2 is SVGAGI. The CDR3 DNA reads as TGTGCCAGCAGTTACTCGGGGACAGAAATTAACTATGGCTACACCTTC. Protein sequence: CASSYSGTEINYGYTF.

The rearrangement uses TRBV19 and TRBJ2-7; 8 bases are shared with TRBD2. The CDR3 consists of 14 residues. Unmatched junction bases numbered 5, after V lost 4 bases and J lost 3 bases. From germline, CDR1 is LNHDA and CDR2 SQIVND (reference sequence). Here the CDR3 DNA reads TGTGCCAGTAGTAAACTGGGACTAGTCTACGAGCAGTACTTC. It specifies CASSKLGLVYEQYF.

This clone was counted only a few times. CDR3 sequence: CASRPDRGNQPQHF. The CDR3 region has the DNA TGCGCCAGCCGGCCCGACCGGGGAAATCAGCCCCAGCATTTT. The V call is TRBV5-1, the J call TRBJ1-5; D is undetermined. The V end was cut by 7 bases, the J end by 4 bases, with 15 bases between. Germline CDR1 reads SGHRS; CDR2 reads YFSETQ. The CDR3 is 14 amino acids.

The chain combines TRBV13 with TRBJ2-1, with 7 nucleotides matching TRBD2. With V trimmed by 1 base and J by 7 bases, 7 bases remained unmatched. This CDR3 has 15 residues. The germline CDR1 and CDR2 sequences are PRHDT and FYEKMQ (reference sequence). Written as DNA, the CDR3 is TGTGCCAGCAGCTTAGAGCGGGAAGGGGAAAATGAGCAGTTCTTC. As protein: CASSLEREGENEQFF.

CDR3 sequence: CASSPPQSGELFF. The CDR3 DNA reads TGTGCCAGTAGTCCCCCCCAATCCGGGGAGCTGTTTTTT. This sequence joins TRBV19 and TRBJ2-2; no definite D call. The germline V and J ends were trimmed by 5 bases and 6 bases, with 10 bases remaining between them. The CDR3 spans 13 residues. From germline, CDR1 is LNHDA and CDR2 SQIVND (reference sequence).

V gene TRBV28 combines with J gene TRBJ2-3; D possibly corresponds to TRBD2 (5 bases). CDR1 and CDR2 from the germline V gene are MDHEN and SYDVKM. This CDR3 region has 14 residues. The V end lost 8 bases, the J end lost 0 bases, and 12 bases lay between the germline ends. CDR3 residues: CASPPSGSTDTQYF. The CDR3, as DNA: TGTGCCAGCCCCCCCTCGGGGAGCACAGATACGCAGTATTTT.

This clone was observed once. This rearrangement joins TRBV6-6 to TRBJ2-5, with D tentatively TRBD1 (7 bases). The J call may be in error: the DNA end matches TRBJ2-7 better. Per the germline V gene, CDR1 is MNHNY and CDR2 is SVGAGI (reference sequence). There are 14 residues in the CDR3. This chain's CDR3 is CASRRGDSAYEQYF. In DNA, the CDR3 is TGTGCCAGCAGAAGGGGGGACAGTGCCTACGAGCAGTACTTC.

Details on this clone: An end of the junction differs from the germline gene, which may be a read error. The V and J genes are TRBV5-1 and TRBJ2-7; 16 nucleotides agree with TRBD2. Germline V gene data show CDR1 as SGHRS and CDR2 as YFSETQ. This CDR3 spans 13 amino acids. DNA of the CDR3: TGCGCCAGCAGCTTGGAGGGACTAGCGGGAGGGGACTTC. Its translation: CASSLEGLAGGDF. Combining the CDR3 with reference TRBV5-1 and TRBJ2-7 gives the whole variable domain KAGVTQTPRYLIKTRGQQVTLSCSPISGHRSVSWYQQTPGQGLQFLFEYFSETQRNKGNFPGRFSGRQFSNSRSEMNVSTLELGDSALYLCASSLEGLAGGDFGPGTRLTVT.

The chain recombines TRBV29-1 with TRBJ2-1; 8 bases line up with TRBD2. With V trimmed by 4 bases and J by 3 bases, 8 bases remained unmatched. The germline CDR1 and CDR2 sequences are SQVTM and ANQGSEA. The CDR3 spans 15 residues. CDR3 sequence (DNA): TGCAGCGTTGCGGGGGGGAGGGAAGGCTACAATGAGCAGTTCTTC. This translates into CSVAGGREGYNEQFF.

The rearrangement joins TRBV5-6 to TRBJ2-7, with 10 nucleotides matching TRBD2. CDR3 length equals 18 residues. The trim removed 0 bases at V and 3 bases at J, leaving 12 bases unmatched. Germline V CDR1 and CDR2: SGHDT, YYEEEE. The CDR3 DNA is TGTGCCAGCAGCTTGGTGACGCTAGCGGGAGACCCCATCTACGAGCAGTACTTC. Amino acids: CASSLVTLAGDPIYEQYF.